The 11 T cell receptor beta chains reported below all come from one sample, sequenced in a study of response to subunit inactivated influenza vaccine. TCRdb passed the RT-PCR reads through MiXCR, listing each CDR3 protein once. The sample includes 450,000 to 700,000 distinct CDR3 sequences, 12% to 15% of them seen just once. Sample: PBMCs from blood, taken 12 days after vaccination. The source is a man over 45 who received an inactivated influenza vaccine.

This clonotype showed up just a few times. One end of the junction fails to match germline, which may point to a read error. This chain joins TRBV12-3 or TRBV12-4 and TRBJ2-1, with 7 bases fitting TRBD1. The CDR3 has 13 residues. CDR3 nucleotide sequence: TGTGCCAGCAGATTAGACAGGGACAATGAGCAGTTCTTC. Residues: CASRLDRDNEQFF.

V is TRBV7-2 and J is TRBJ1-2; no clear D gene. CDR1 is SGHTA, CDR2 FQGNSA, per germline. The CDR3 contains 17 residues. V lost 1 base and J 4 bases, leaving 19 bases between the germline ends. The CDR3 nucleotides are TGTGCCAGCAGCTTAGTGGTTGGACGCCAAGGCGGCTATGGCTACACCTTC. It yields the protein CASSLVVGRQGGYGYTF.

CDR3 residues: CSANGLAGPRETQYF. The DNA for the CDR3 is TGCAGTGCAAACGGACTAGCGGGCCCCCGGGAGACCCAGTACTTC. The chain combines TRBV20-1 with TRBJ2-5; 11 bases are a match to TRBD2. CDR1 and CDR2 (germline): DFQATT, SNEGSKA (reference sequence). CDR3 length equals 15 residues. V was pared by 6 bases and J by 5 bases, with 11 bases of the junction left unmatched.

This clonotype appeared a few times. V gene TRBV18 combines with J gene TRBJ2-1; D remains ambiguous. V lost 0 bases and J lost 9, with 9 bases in between. In germline, CDR1 is KGHSH, CDR2 LQKENI. The CDR3 consists of 13 residues. The CDR3 region has the DNA TGTGCCAGCTCACCACCGTCAGTTGGTGAGCAGTTCTTC. It yields the protein CASSPPSVGEQFF. Full variable domain (rest looked up from reference TRBV18 and TRBJ2-1): NAGVMQNPRHLVRRRGQEARLRCSPMKGHSHVYWYRQLPEEGLKFMVYLQKENIIDESGMPKERFSAEFPKEGPSILRIQQVVRGDSAAYFCASSPPSVGEQFFGPGTRLTVL.

This clonotype turned up a few times. The chain links TRBV29-1 to TRBJ2-1, with D perhaps TRBD1 or TRBD2 (6 bases each). The CDR3 runs 13 residues. The V gene's germline CDR1 is SQVTM and CDR2 ANQGSEA. Trimming pared 4 bases from V and 12 bases from J, leaving 19 bases between. CDR3 sequence (DNA): TGCAGCGTTGTAAGAGGGGGAGGATTGGGGCAGTTCTTC. Protein: CSVVRGGGLGQFF.

The chain has TRBV11-3 and TRBJ2-1, with a weak D call TRBD2 (6 bases). Germline CDR1 and CDR2: SGHNT and YENEEA. V lost 6 bases, J lost 4 bases, and 16 bases lay in between. The CDR3 consists of 15 residues. The CDR3 spells CASSHGGGSYNEQFF. The CDR3, as DNA: TGTGCCAGCAGTCATGGAGGAGGGAGTTACAATGAGCAGTTCTTC. The full variable domain, rest sourced from reference TRBV11-3 and TRBJ2-1, is EAGVVQSPRYKIIEKKQPVAFWCNPISGHNTLYWYLQNLGQGPELLIRYENEEAVDDSQLPKDRFSAERLKGVDSTLKIQPAELGDSAVYLCASSHGGGSYNEQFFGPGTRLTVL.

This chain links TRBV7-9 with TRBJ2-2, with TRBD2 matching over 9 bases. The germline CDR1 and CDR2 sequences are SEHNR and FQNEAQ (reference sequence). The junction had 3 bases not matched to a gene; V was cut back by 7 bases and J by 3 bases. The CDR3 extends over 14 amino acids. For the CDR3, the DNA is TGTGCCAGCACGGCGGGGGGGCACACCGGGGAGCTGTTTTTT. Residues: CASTAGGHTGELFF.

This clonotype turned up a few times. A junction boundary mismatches the germline segment, possibly from a read error. The genes are TRBV28 and TRBJ2-7; TRBD2 is a possible D gene (6 bases). The CDR3 covers 11 residues. Per germline, CDR1 MDHEN and CDR2 SYDVKM. CDR3 region: CASSLGRSWNF. CDR3 sequence (DNA): TGTGCCAGCAGTTTGGGGAGGTCTTGGAACTTC.

This clonotype occurred a few times. The chain couples TRBV12-3 or TRBV12-4 to TRBJ1-5; D is uncertain. The V gene lost 5 bases and the J gene lost 3 bases, with 20 bases spanning the gap. The CDR3 has 17 amino acids. In DNA form, the CDR3 reads TGTGCCAGCAGTCGACCCGACCGACCTACACTCAATCAGCCCCAGCATTTT. This gives the protein CASSRPDRPTLNQPQHF.

J is TRBJ2-4 and V is TRBV28, with 9 bases that match TRBD1. The CDR3 is 14 amino acids. Looked up from germline, CDR1 is MDHEN and CDR2 is SYDVKM. V shed 4 bases, J shed 7 bases, and the junction held 5 bases outside the gene matches. The CDR3 spells CASSSRQGGNIQYF. The CDR3 nucleotides read TGTGCCAGCAGTTCCAGACAGGGGGGGAACATTCAGTACTTC.

CDR3 region: CASRPRETGELFF. In nucleotides, the CDR3 is TGTGCCAGCAGGCCGCGTGAGACCGGGGAGCTGTTTTTT. The gene calls are TRBV7-2 and TRBJ2-2, with D unresolved. CDR3 length: 13 amino acids. CDR1 and CDR2 (germline): SGHTA, FQGNSA. Between the trimmed V and J ends, which lost 6 bases and 5 bases, there was a span of 10 bases.